Listed here are 26 T cell receptor beta chains from one sample, sequenced in a study of blood T cell repertoires in COVID-19. Libraries were prepared by immunoSEQ multiplex PCR; TCRdb keeps only in-frame clonotypes and omits some of them. The data contain about 140,000 clones, 79% of them singletons. Specimen: peripheral blood. These receptors all stem from a man in his 60s with acute or convalescent COVID-19.

This clone was counted only a few times. V usage is TRBV18 and J usage is TRBJ1-2; 8 bases match TRBD1. The CDR3 has 15 amino acids. Germline CDR1 reads KGHSH; CDR2 reads LQKENI. Germline trimming cut 3 bases from V and 0 bases from J; bases unmatched to any gene: 3. The CDR3 is CASSPGQGANYGYTF. The CDR3, as DNA: TGTGCCAGCTCACCCGGACAGGGAGCTAACTATGGCTACACCTTC.

The V call is TRBV2, the J call TRBJ2-7; TRBD1 matches 8 bases. Per germline, CDR1 SNHLY and CDR2 FYNNEI. The V gene end was trimmed by 6 bases and the J gene end by 0 bases; junction bases not matched to a gene: 7. The CDR3 runs 15 residues. CDR3 sequence reads: CASRLRTGSSYEQYF. The CDR3 DNA reads TGTGCCAGCAGGTTGCGGACAGGGAGCTCCTACGAGCAGTACTTC. The full variable domain, its missing parts supplied by reference TRBV2 and TRBJ2-7, is EPEVTQTPSHQVTQMGQEVILRCVPISNHLYFYWYRQILGQKVEFLVSFYNNEISEKSEIFDDQFSVERPDGSNFTLKIRSTKLEDSAMYFCASRLRTGSSYEQYFGPGTRLTVT.

This chain uses TRBV7-9 with TRBJ2-4; 7 nucleotides agree with TRBD1. Trimming cost V 6 bases and J 14 bases; bases outside gene matches: 10. The CDR3 sequence is 12 residues long. Germline-derived CDR1 and CDR2 are SEHNR and FQNEAQ (reference sequence). For the CDR3, the DNA is TGTGCCAGCAGGCATAGGACAGGCCTTGAGTACTTC. It codes for CASRHRTGLEYF.

The chain links TRBV7-2 to TRBJ1-6; TRBD1 agrees at 7 bases. The germline CDR1 and CDR2 sequences are SGHTA and FQGNSA. Germline trimming cut 0 bases from V and 5 bases from J; bases unmatched to any gene: 1. This CDR3 has 15 amino acids. CDR3 in DNA: TGTGCCAGCAGCTTAGCCGGGACAGATAATTCACCCCTCCACTTT. This translates into CASSLAGTDNSPLHF.

The chain combines TRBV5-5 with TRBJ1-1; TRBD1 matches at 7 bases. Losses at the gene ends were 1 base for V and 4 bases for J; bases not matched to a gene: 7. Germline assignment: CDR1 SGHKS and CDR2 YYEKEE (reference sequence). The CDR3 consists of 15 residues. The CDR3 loop is CASSLTGAKGTEAFF. Here the CDR3 DNA reads TGTGCCAGCAGCTTGACAGGGGCGAAGGGCACTGAAGCTTTCTTT.

The chain uses TRBV11-2 and TRBJ2-3; 7 bases align to TRBD2. Germline lookup yields CDR1 SGHAT and CDR2 FQNNGV. CDR3 size: 16 residues. V lost 3 bases and J lost 4; bases outside the gene matches: 10. The CDR3 loop is CASSLALAGDADTQYF. CDR3 nucleotide sequence: TGTGCCAGCAGCTTGGCGTTGGCGGGAGATGCAGATACGCAGTATTTT.

The chain carries TRBV5-4 and TRBJ2-7, with 8 bases aligning to TRBD1. V was clipped by 0 bases and J by 3 bases; unmatched bases: 2. The CDR3 contains 14 residues. Germline loops: CDR1 SGHNT, CDR2 YYREEE (reference sequence). The CDR3 region is CASSLGTGNYEQYF. For the CDR3, the DNA is TGTGCCAGCAGCTTGGGGACAGGGAACTACGAGCAGTACTTC.

This chain joins TRBV4-3 and TRBJ1-4; D unclear. CDR1 is LGHNA and CDR2 is YSLEER in the germline V gene. V was trimmed by 1 base and J by 7 bases, leaving 10 bases between them. The CDR3 runs to 14 residues. The CDR3 here is CASSQASSGEKLFF. The CDR3 coding sequence is TGCGCCAGCAGCCAAGCTTCCTCGGGTGAAAAACTGTTTTTT.

This CDR3 reads CASSMVAVGRSYNEQFF. Written as DNA, the CDR3 is TGTGCCAGTAGTATGGTCGCTGTCGGGAGGTCCTACAATGAGCAGTTCTTC. J is TRBJ2-1 and V is TRBV19, with TRBD2 identical over 7 bases. Germline V gene sequence: CDR1 LNHDA, CDR2 SQIVND (reference sequence). The CDR3 runs 17 residues. Trimming at V came to 3 bases and at J to 1 base, leaving 9 bases not matched to a gene. Drawing the rest from reference TRBV19 and TRBJ2-1, the complete variable domain is DGGITQSPKYLFRKEGQNVTLSCEQNLNHDAMYWYRQDPGQGLRLIYYSQIVNDFQKGDIAEGYSVSREKKESFPLTVTSAQKNPTAFYLCASSMVAVGRSYNEQFFGPGTRLTVL.

V is TRBV29-1 and J is TRBJ1-1, with D perhaps TRBD1 (6 bases). V was clipped by 6 bases and J by 0 bases, with 11 bases between them. CDR3 size: 13 residues. The V gene's germline CDR1 is SQVTM and CDR2 ANQGSEA. CDR3 coding DNA: TGCAGCGTCACAGGGCACCTGAACACTGAAGCTTTCTTT. Translation gives CSVTGHLNTEAFF.

The V and J genes are TRBV10-3 and TRBJ2-1; 16 nucleotides align to TRBD2. The CDR3 is 18 residues long. Per the germline V gene, CDR1 is ENHRY and CDR2 is SYGVKD. The V segment lost 6 bases and the J segment 8 bases; nucleotides outside the gene matches: 13. CDR3 DNA: TGTGCCATCAGGGGGACTAGCGGGAGGGCCCGACGGGGGGATGAGCAGTTCTTC. It is translated as CAIRGTSGRARRGDEQFF.

There are a few counts of this clone. The chain has TRBV19 and TRBJ1-5; D uncertain. The CDR3 totals 14 residues. Trimming took off 5 bases at V and 2 bases at J, with 10 bases between the two ends. Germline CDR1 reads LNHDA; CDR2 reads SQIVND (reference sequence). The CDR3 loop reads CASSLSGGNQPQHF. The CDR3 nucleotides are TGTGCCAGTAGTCTCAGCGGGGGCAATCAGCCCCAGCATTTT.

This chain uses TRBV4-3 with TRBJ1-5; 9 bases line up with TRBD1. The CDR3 spans 14 residues. The V gene end was trimmed by 3 bases and the J gene end by 8 bases; junction bases not matched to a gene: 5. The germline V gene has CDR1 LGHNA and CDR2 YSLEER. The CDR3 nucleotides read TGCGCCAGCAGCCAGGGGACAGGGCGGGAGCCCCAGCATTTT. This translates into CASSQGTGREPQHF.

This clone was seen only a few times. The rearrangement joins TRBV28 to TRBJ2-3; TRBD1 is a possible D gene (5 bases). The CDR3 is 15 residues long. Germline CDR1 MDHEN, CDR2 SYDVKM. V gave up 2 bases and J gave up 8 bases, with 17 bases separating them. This CDR3 reads CASSLPSAAQGTQYF. The CDR3 nucleotides read TGTGCCAGCAGTTTACCCTCGGCCGCGCAGGGTACGCAGTATTTT.

This clone was counted a single time. The chain carries TRBV28 and TRBJ2-7, with D tentatively TRBD2 (5 bases). Germline V CDR1 and CDR2: MDHEN, SYDVKM. The V gene lost 6 bases and the J gene lost 4 bases, with 16 bases spanning the gap. There are 14 residues in the CDR3. CDR3 sequence: CASSPGGLEYEQYF. Here the CDR3 DNA reads TGTGCCAGCAGCCCCGGCGGGCTCGAATACGAGCAGTACTTC.

This clone was seen a handful of times. V usage is TRBV7-2 and J usage is TRBJ2-3, with D possibly matching TRBD2 (6 bases). The CDR3 has 13 amino acids. The V gene lost 1 base and the J gene lost 8 bases, with 10 bases spanning the gap. Germline V gene data show CDR1 as SGHTA and CDR2 as FQGNSA. The CDR3 sequence is CASSLGLASTQYF. CDR3 nucleotides: TGTGCCAGCAGCTTAGGTCTAGCGTCTACGCAGTATTTT.

V is TRBV5-4 and J is TRBJ2-7, with a tentative D call TRBD2 (6 bases). The CDR3 spans 15 residues. In germline, CDR1 is SGHNT, CDR2 YYREEE (reference sequence). Trimming removed 4 bases at V and 9 bases at J, with 23 bases between. Written as DNA, the CDR3 is TGTGCCAGCAGCGGGGGGACGGAGCCATCGAAGAGGCAGTACTTC. Protein sequence: CASSGGTEPSKRQYF.

This clone was counted a single time. This chain joins TRBV7-2 and TRBJ2-1; 9 bases line up with TRBD1. The V gene's germline CDR1 is SGHTA and CDR2 FQGNSA. J was trimmed by 7 bases and V by 5 bases; bases with no gene match: 9. CDR3 size: 15 residues. CDR3 loop: CASSPRDRARNEQFF. As DNA, the CDR3 is TGTGCCAGCAGCCCCCGGGACAGGGCTCGGAATGAGCAGTTCTTC.

The chain uses TRBV24-1 and TRBJ2-7, with TRBD2 matching 7 bases. Germline CDR1 reads KGHDR; CDR2 reads SFDVKD. V dropped 3 bases and J dropped 2; count of bases not matched to a gene: 9. The CDR3 consists of 16 residues. CDR3 sequence reads: CATSDLDGRGTYEQYF. CDR3 nucleotide sequence: TGTGCCACCAGTGATCTCGACGGGCGGGGGACCTACGAGCAGTACTTC.

The chain employs TRBV3-1 (or the pseudogene TRBV3-2) and TRBJ1-3, with D maybe TRBD1 (5 bases). The CDR3 has 15 amino acids. The V gene lost 0 bases and the J gene lost 3 bases, with 9 bases spanning the gap. The V gene's germline CDR1 is LGHDT and CDR2 YNNKEL (reference sequence). The CDR3 region is CASSQDGGYGNTIYF. The CDR3 nucleotides read TGTGCCAGCAGCCAAGACGGGGGGTATGGAAACACCATATATTTT.

This clone was picked up one time. V and J are TRBV19 and TRBJ2-7; D is perhaps TRBD2 (5 bases). The CDR3 is 15 residues long. V was shortened by 4 bases and J by 0 bases, with 13 bases between the two germline ends. CDR1 and CDR2 from the germline V gene are LNHDA and SQIVND (reference sequence). The CDR3: CASSSGSFSSYEQYF. The CDR3 DNA sequence: TGTGCCAGTAGTAGCGGGTCGTTCAGCTCCTACGAGCAGTACTTC.

V and J are TRBV30 and TRBJ2-7; 9 bases are shared with TRBD1. Trimming removed 8 bases from V and 7 bases from J; junction bases left unmatched: 9. This CDR3 spans 12 amino acids. CDR1 GTSNPN and CDR2 SVGIG come from the germline V gene (reference sequence). CDR3: CAISQGAREQYF. Here the CDR3 DNA reads TGTGCCATTTCACAGGGGGCGCGGGAGCAGTACTTC.

The V gene is TRBV3-1 (or the pseudogene TRBV3-2), the J gene TRBJ1-1; the D gene is possibly TRBD1 (6 bases). This CDR3 has 13 amino acids. Germline values: CDR1 LGHDT, CDR2 YNNKEL (reference sequence). V lost 4 bases, J lost 7 bases, and 13 bases lay in between. Here the CDR3 reads CASSRITGSEAFF. The CDR3 region has the DNA TGTGCCAGCAGCCGCATTACAGGGAGTGAAGCTTTCTTT.

This clone was detected only once. The V and J genes are TRBV5-4 and TRBJ2-2; TRBD1 matches at 10 bases. The trim removed 2 bases at V and 2 bases at J, leaving 3 bases unmatched. This CDR3 is 16 amino acids long. Germline V gene sequence: CDR1 SGHNT, CDR2 YYREEE (reference sequence). CDR3 nucleotide sequence: TGTGCCAGCAGCTTTGGGGACAGGGGAAACACCGGGGAGCTGTTTTTT. This translates into CASSFGDRGNTGELFF.

V and J are TRBV6-6 and TRBJ2-7; 13 bases line up with TRBD2. CDR3 length: 14 residues. Germline V gives CDR1 MNHNY, CDR2 SVGAGI (reference sequence). Trimming at V came to 6 bases and at J to 3 bases, leaving 2 bases not matched to a gene. The CDR3 spells CASRRTSGSYEQYF. The CDR3 nucleotides read TGTGCCAGCAGGAGGACTAGCGGGAGCTACGAGCAGTACTTC.

This sequence joins TRBV19 and TRBJ1-5; perhaps TRBD1 as D (6 bases). There are 14 residues in the CDR3. The germline V gene encodes CDR1 LNHDA and CDR2 SQIVND (reference sequence). V was trimmed by 5 bases and J by 2 bases, leaving 10 bases between them. The chain's CDR3 is CASSWGPGNQPQHF. The CDR3 coding sequence is TGTGCCAGTAGTTGGGGGCCGGGCAATCAGCCCCAGCATTTT.